This TCR beta chain originates from a study of T cells in Graves' hyperthyroidism and ophthalmopathy. The study's findings and limits: Ophthalmopathy prediction by the model preceded onset by a median roughly 6 months.

Amplification of TCR beta CDR3 regions was performed using RNA transcripts as template. RT-PCR in the first round (using the HTBI primer set) targeted the TCR CDR3. Each CDR3 protein gets one entry after TCRdb re-called the multiplex PCR reads with MiXCR. The sample has over 700,000 distinct CDR3 sequences; 18% are singletons. The sample holds a few counts of this clonotype. Its antigen is currently unknown. Per germline, CDR1 LGHNT and CDR2 FRNRAP. V was pared by 2 bases and J by 0 bases, with 11 bases between. The CDR3 length is 16 residues. The V gene is TRBV12-5, the J gene TRBJ1-5; the D gene is possibly TRBD1 (6 bases). Sequenced sample: blood. This clonotype was sampled from a woman in her 50s with Graves' hyperthyroidism that later progressed to Graves' ophthalmopathy. The CDR3 DNA follows: TGTGCTAGTGGTTTGCCGGACAGTGATAGCAATCAGCCCCAGCATTTT. Translated: CASGLPDSDSNQPQHF. The full variable domain, with the rest looked up from reference TRBV12-5 and TRBJ1-5, is DARVTQTPRHKVTEMGQEVTMRCQPILGHNTVFWYRQTMMQGLELLAYFRNRAPLDDSGMPKDRFSAEMPDATLATLKIQPSEPRDSAVYFCASGLPDSDSNQPQHFGDGTRLSIL.